These 7 T cell receptor beta chains originate from one sample sequenced in a study of response to subunit inactivated influenza vaccine. TCRdb ran MiXCR on the RT-PCR reads and lists one entry per CDR3 protein. Of about 800,000 distinct CDR3 sequences in the sample, 21% are singletons; the top ten hold 10%. The sample consisted of PBMCs from blood, taken roughly 5 days after vaccination. The source is a man aged 45-65 years who received an inactivated influenza vaccine.

The CDR3 coding sequence is TGTGCCACCAGCACAGGCGGGGGACCTTACAATGAGCAGTTCTTC. Encoded protein: CATSTGGGPYNEQFF. The chain uses TRBV15 and TRBJ2-1; 7 nucleotides line up with TRBD2. CDR1 and CDR2 (germline): LNHNV, YYDKDF (reference sequence). CDR3 length equals 15 residues. Unmatched junction bases numbered 7, after V lost 4 bases and J lost 4 bases.

This clonotype showed up many times. V and J are TRBV7-9 and TRBJ1-2; TRBD1 matches 9 bases. This CDR3 has 15 amino acids. Germline values: CDR1 SEHNR, CDR2 FQNEAQ (reference sequence). With V trimmed by 5 bases and J by 4 bases, 8 bases remained unmatched. CDR3 residues: CASSPQGQGFYGYTF. CDR3 nucleotides: TGTGCCAGCAGCCCGCAGGGACAGGGCTTCTATGGCTACACCTTC.

V usage is TRBV5-6 and J usage is TRBJ2-1, with D possibly being TRBD1 or TRBD2 (6 bases each). The germline V and J ends were trimmed by 2 bases and 6 bases, with 12 bases remaining between them. The germline gives CDR1 SGHDT, CDR2 YYEEEE. This CDR3 is built from 14 residues. CDR3 bases: TGTGCCAGCAGCTTTTATGGGGGGCCCAATGAGCAGTTCTTC. The encoded protein is CASSFYGGPNEQFF.

This clonotype was counted between two and nine times. This rearrangement joins TRBV4-3 to TRBJ2-1, with 9 nucleotides matching TRBD2. Germline values: CDR1 LGHNA, CDR2 YSLEER. The CDR3 consists of 13 residues. V lost 6 bases to trimming and J lost 10 bases; unmatched junction nucleotides: 7. CDR3 amino acids: CASSRLAGREQFF. As DNA, the CDR3 is TGCGCCAGCAGTCGGCTAGCGGGACGAGAGCAGTTCTTC.

The V and J genes are TRBV20-1 and TRBJ2-1, with 7 bases fitting TRBD2. J gave up 10 bases and V 2 bases, and 2 bases lay outside the gene matches. The CDR3 covers 11 residues. Germline assignment: CDR1 DFQATT and CDR2 SNEGSKA (reference sequence). The CDR3 coding sequence is TGCAGTGCTAGACAGACTAGCGAGCAGTTCTTC. Its protein product is CSARQTSEQFF.

In its sample, this clonotype was seen many times. The J gene is TRBJ2-7, the V gene TRBV5-1; D is ambiguous. The CDR3 loop spans 15 amino acids. Germline values: CDR1 SGHRS, CDR2 YFSETQ. V was shortened by 0 bases and J by 0 bases, with 10 bases between the two germline ends. CDR3 coding DNA: TGCGCCAGCAGCTTGGTTTCATCGAGCTCCTACGAGCAGTACTTC. Translation: CASSLVSSSSYEQYF.

In its sample, this clonotype was seen once. The V gene is TRBV7-9, the J gene TRBJ2-3; D may be TRBD1 (6 bases). V dropped 2 bases and J dropped 4 bases, with 13 bases sitting between them. The CDR3 has 15 residues. Germline V gene data show CDR1 as SEHNR and CDR2 as FQNEAQ (reference sequence). The CDR3 region has the DNA TGTGCCAGCAGCTTAAATTACAGGGTTCCAGATACGCAGTATTTT. This codes for CASSLNYRVPDTQYF. The full variable domain, completed using reference TRBV7-9 and TRBJ2-3, is DTGVSQNPRHKITKRGQNVTFRCDPISEHNRLYWYRQTLGQGPEFLTYFQNEAQLEKSRLLSDRFSAERPKGSFSTLEIQRTEQGDSAMYLCASSLNYRVPDTQYFGPGTRLTVL.